What follows describes a single T cell receptor (beta chain). Its antigen remains unidentified. This CDR3 has 12 amino acids. Trimming removed 7 bases from V and 5 bases from J, with 11 bases in between. From germline, CDR1 is MGHRA and CDR2 YSYEKL. This sample is part of a study of cytomegalovirus exposure and HLA in healthy donors. Study details: Earlier, 100 million or so unique TCR beta sequences were recovered from roughly 170 million T cells by an analysis.

Study-level results: Researchers left out some V segments, among them TRBV6-2 and TRBV6-3, as indistinguishable.

PCR was performed using 60 Vbeta and 13 Jbeta primers. Libraries were prepared by immunoSEQ multiplex PCR; TCRdb keeps only in-frame clonotypes and omits some of them. The data show about 170,000 clones, approximately 78% seen once. This clonotype was sampled from a girl aged 2-10 years in good health and CMV-seropositive. The chain employs TRBV4-1 and TRBJ1-1; possible D gene TRBD1, 5 bases. The material sequenced was PBMCs. This CDR3 reads CASTSKGTEAFF. The CDR3 coding sequence is TGCGCCAGCACCTCTAAGGGGACTGAAGCTTTCTTT.